This T cell receptor beta chain derives from a study of T cell repertoires in cytomegalovirus infection. Study-wide background: Public TCR beta signature analysis indicated the presence of both CMV infection and matching HLA type.

This clonotype was picked up a small number of times. Its antigen is not identified. TCRdb analysed the reads with MiXCR anew, one entry per CDR3 protein. The repertoire has 250,000 or so distinct CDR3 sequences, 15% to 20% of them found once; the top ten carry approximately 51%. Study observations and caveats: Predominance within the ex vivo response was attributable to HLA-C-restricted CMV-specific TCR beta clonotypes. Summed public TCR beta family frequency identified CMV carriers bearing the relevant HLA.

Sequences were obtained from CD8+ T cells from PBMCs. This TCR derives from a human donor in good health (CMV status not recorded). Some clones in this sample may be carry-over from other donors' samples.

The DNA for the CDR3 is TGCGCCAGCAGCCCCCTGGCCCAGGACAATGAGCAGTTCTTC. Translated, it gives CASSPLAQDNEQFF. The chain uses TRBV5-1 and TRBJ2-1; D remains ambiguous. CDR1 is SGHRS, CDR2 YFSETQ, per germline. The CDR3 runs to 14 residues. Trimming took 4 bases from V and 5 from J, leaving 13 bases between them.